What follows are 22 T cell receptor beta chains derived from one specimen sequenced in a study of shared clonotypes between healthy human individuals. This table comes from immunoSEQ multiplex PCR, and its TCRdb copy is limited to in-frame clones, with some not included. The sample lists 600,000 to 700,000 clones, 55% to 85% occurring once. The sample comprised memory CD4+ T cells sorted from blood. As for subset: CD45RA-negative fraction. These receptors all come from a woman aged 25 to 45 in good health.

This clone occurred a few times. V gene TRBV6-1 combines with J gene TRBJ2-3; 8 nucleotides line up with TRBD1. CDR1 and CDR2 from the germline V gene are MNHNS and SASEGT. The CDR3 has 14 amino acids. Trimming took 4 bases from V and 8 from J; bases not matched to a gene: 8. The CDR3 protein is CASSADRGAGTQYF. DNA of the CDR3: TGTGCCAGCAGTGCCGACAGGGGTGCGGGTACGCAGTATTTT.

This clone was observed a single time. The chain has TRBV7-9 and TRBJ2-3, with TRBD2 matching 11 bases. V lost 5 bases and J lost 2; bases outside the gene matches: 6. Germline CDR1 and CDR2: SEHNR and FQNEAQ (reference sequence). The CDR3 contains 16 residues. CDR3 coding DNA: TGTGCCAGCAGCACCTGGACTAGCGGGCACACAGATACGCAGTATTTT. Encoded protein: CASSTWTSGHTDTQYF.

The chain joins TRBV7-8 to TRBJ2-7; TRBD1 matches at 8 bases. This CDR3 spans 15 amino acids. The ends lost 3 bases at V and 5 bases at J; junction bases unmatched: 9. Germline assignment: CDR1 SGHVS and CDR2 FQNEAQ. The CDR3, as DNA: TGTGCCAGCAGCTTTTTGCCCGGACAGGGCAACGAGCAGTACTTC. Its protein product is CASSFLPGQGNEQYF.

The CDR3 bases are TGCGCCAGCAGCCAAGAACGGCTACGACCGCACGGGGTTACGCAGTATTTT. As protein: CASSQERLRPHGVTQYF. The gene calls are TRBV4-1 and TRBJ2-3, with a tentative D call TRBD2 (5 bases). CDR3 length: 17 residues. Per the germline V gene, CDR1 is MGHRA and CDR2 is YSYEKL. The V end was cut by 0 bases, the J end by 8 bases, with 21 bases between.

This clone was seen once. The chain couples TRBV7-2 to TRBJ1-4; D is unclear. The V and J ends lost 5 bases and 0 bases respectively, with 13 bases between them. The V gene's germline CDR1 is SGHTA and CDR2 FQGNSA. The CDR3 length is 16 residues. The CDR3 DNA sequence: TGTGCCAGCAGCCAACAACAAGTCGCAACTAATGAAAAACTGTTTTTT. This translates into CASSQQQVATNEKLFF.

The chain joins TRBV5-6 to TRBJ2-7, with D tentatively TRBD2 (5 bases). CDR1 is SGHDT and CDR2 is YYEEEE in the germline V gene. This CDR3 has 15 residues. Trimming left V 2 bases short and J 0 bases short, with 12 bases between. Here the CDR3 DNA reads TGTGCCAGCAGCTTACCTCGGGGATTCTCCTACGAGCAGTACTTC. This sequence encodes CASSLPRGFSYEQYF.

This clone occurred once. Other DNA sequences in this sample translate to the same CDR3. This chain links TRBV2 with TRBJ1-2, with D possibly being TRBD1 (5 bases). CDR1 and CDR2 (germline): SNHLY, FYNNEI. The CDR3 length is 13 residues. V lost 3 bases and J lost 3, with 8 bases in between. The CDR3 sequence: CASSDRVDYGYTF. CDR3 DNA sequence: TGTGCCAGCAGTGACAGGGTCGACTATGGCTACACCTTC.

A few counts support this clone. V usage is TRBV19 and J usage is TRBJ2-7, with 7 bases fitting TRBD2. V was clipped by 5 bases and J by 2 bases; unmatched bases: 6. The CDR3 has 14 residues. Germline CDR1 is LNHDA and CDR2 is SQIVND (reference sequence). In DNA, the CDR3 is TGTGCCAGTAGTCCCCGGGGAGGGGCCTACGAGCAGTACTTC. Amino acid sequence: CASSPRGGAYEQYF.

The CDR3 DNA sequence: TGTGCCAGCAGCTTAGTCCGTGGGGGTGGCAGTGGCTACACCTTC. This codes for CASSLVRGGGSGYTF. The chain links TRBV11-2 to TRBJ1-2; the D gene is possibly TRBD1 (5 bases). The CDR3 sequence is 15 residues long. Per germline, CDR1 SGHAT and CDR2 FQNNGV. V was cut by 1 base and J by 7 bases, with 16 bases left in between.

The J gene is TRBJ1-4, the V gene TRBV5-1; D remains unclear. The CDR3 is 12 residues long. Trimming removed 0 bases from V and 11 bases from J, with 8 bases in between. The germline gives CDR1 SGHRS, CDR2 YFSETQ. In DNA, the CDR3 is TGCGCCAGCAGCTTGGAGGCGGGGAAACTGTTTTTT. This encodes CASSLEAGKLFF.

This chain joins TRBV7-2 and TRBJ2-7, with 9 bases matching TRBD2. Germline V gene lookup returns CDR1 SGHTA and CDR2 FQGNSA. This CDR3 comprises 16 residues. V lost 5 bases to trimming and J lost 4 bases; unmatched junction nucleotides: 12. This CDR3 is CASSPLRASGTYEQYF. CDR3 coding DNA: TGTGCCAGCAGCCCGTTACGGGCTAGCGGGACATACGAGCAGTACTTC.

This chain uses TRBV5-6 with TRBJ2-2; the D gene is possibly TRBD2 (6 bases). There are 16 residues in the CDR3. Germline assignment: CDR1 SGHDT and CDR2 YYEEEE. V lost 4 bases and J 3 bases, leaving 16 bases between the germline ends. The CDR3 sequence is CASSPTSRGYTGELFF. The CDR3 coding sequence is TGTGCCAGCAGCCCCACATCTCGGGGGTACACCGGGGAGCTGTTTTTT.

This rearrangement joins TRBV27 to TRBJ2-3, with D perhaps matching TRBD1 (7 bases). Germline CDR1 MNHEY, CDR2 SMNVEV (reference sequence). V lost 5 bases to trimming and J lost 5 bases, with 17 bases between them. This CDR3 spans 15 amino acids. DNA of the CDR3: TGTGCCAGCAGTAAACTAGCCTCAGGGGGAGATACGCAGTATTTT. It yields the protein CASSKLASGGDTQYF.

CDR3 in DNA: TGTGCCTCACACCCAGGATTTGGGGTGAACACTGAAGCTTTCTTT. The encoded protein is CASHPGFGVNTEAFF. This sequence joins TRBV19 and TRBJ1-1; no definite D call. This CDR3 comprises 15 residues. CDR1 and CDR2 (germline): LNHDA, SQIVND (reference sequence). The V end was cut by 11 bases, the J end by 0 bases, with 19 bases between.

This chain links TRBV28 with TRBJ1-1, with D possibly being TRBD1 (6 bases). The germline V and J ends were trimmed by 3 bases and 6 bases, with 11 bases remaining between them. Germline V lookup: CDR1 MDHEN, CDR2 SYDVKM. The CDR3 length is 13 residues. In DNA form, the CDR3 reads TGTGCCAGCAGTTTCGCTCGGACAGCTGAAGCTTTCTTT. It specifies CASSFARTAEAFF.

V usage is TRBV9 and J usage is TRBJ1-1; D is unresolved. The V gene lost 0 bases and the J gene lost 3 bases, with 3 bases spanning the gap. Germline V gene lookup returns CDR1 SGDLS and CDR2 YYNGEE. The CDR3 extends over 12 amino acids. In nucleotides, the CDR3 is TGTGCCAGCAGCGTAGGGGACACTGAAGCTTTCTTT. Protein sequence: CASSVGDTEAFF.

The chain uses TRBV19 and TRBJ2-7, with unresolved D. The CDR3 runs 14 residues. V lost 4 bases and J lost 2, with 12 bases in between. The germline V gene has CDR1 LNHDA and CDR2 SQIVND (reference sequence). The CDR3, as DNA: TGTGCCAGTAGTAACGACCAACCCCCCTACGAGCAGTACTTC. Its translation is CASSNDQPPYEQYF.

This chain connects TRBV4-1 to TRBJ2-3; 14 bases agree with TRBD2. Per the germline V gene, CDR1 is MGHRA and CDR2 is YSYEKL. The CDR3 has 20 residues. J was trimmed by 6 bases and V by 1 base; bases with no gene match: 15. CDR3 sequence: CASSQVHPRGTSGSQDTQYF. The CDR3 bases are TGCGCCAGCAGCCAAGTTCATCCGCGAGGGACTAGCGGGAGCCAGGATACGCAGTATTTT.

As concerns this clone: This specimen includes other DNA sequences encoding the same CDR3. This sequence joins TRBV6-1 and TRBJ2-7; TRBD1 agrees at 7 bases. Germline V lookup: CDR1 MNHNS, CDR2 SASEGT. J lost 3 bases, V lost 6 bases, and 5 bases had no gene match. The CDR3 contains 13 residues. In DNA form, the CDR3 reads TGTGCCAGCAGGAGGGACAGATACTACGAGCAGTACTTC. It yields the protein CASRRDRYYEQYF.

The chain combines TRBV6-5 with TRBJ2-7, with D hard to call. Trimming shortened V by 5 bases and J by 4 bases, and 18 bases separated the two germline ends. Germline V gene sequence: CDR1 MNHEY, CDR2 SVGAGI. This CDR3 region has 15 residues. CDR3 amino acids: CASSAWAVGVYEQYF. The CDR3 bases are TGTGCCAGCAGTGCCTGGGCGGTGGGTGTGTACGAGCAGTACTTC.

This clone was recorded at least ten times. This sequence joins TRBV6-4 and TRBJ2-3; D unresolved. V was clipped by 4 bases and J by 4 bases, with 9 bases between them. Germline assignment: CDR1 MRHNA and CDR2 SNTAGT. The CDR3 is 13 amino acids. The CDR3 region is CASSAGDSDTQYF. CDR3 bases: TGTGCCAGCAGTGCAGGAGATTCAGATACGCAGTATTTT.

This chain uses TRBV27 with TRBJ2-1; no reliable D call. The CDR3 extends over 14 amino acids. V shed 8 bases and J shed 0 bases, with 11 bases lying between them. The V gene's germline CDR1 is MNHEY and CDR2 SMNVEV (reference sequence). The CDR3 reads CASRPRGSYNEQFF. The CDR3, as DNA: TGTGCCAGCCGTCCCCGTGGCTCCTACAATGAGCAGTTCTTC.